A single sample gave rise to the 19 T cell receptor beta chains below, sequenced in a study of blood T cell repertoires in COVID-19 (dated by TCRdb to the early 2020s). Library creation used the immunoSEQ multiplex PCR assay. Imported from immuneACCESS, the table was reduced by TCRdb to in-frame sequences with V and J called. These copies leave out some clones; in studies compared against another copy, an unresolved V gene accounts for under half, and the cause of the remainder is not known. Recorded for this sample are about 400,000 clones; over 75% of them occurred a single time. The ten largest clones capture roughly 2% of the sample. Sequenced: PBMCs or T cells enriched from blood (not recorded which). These receptors all stem from a woman in her forties with acute COVID-19.

The chain employs TRBV5-4 and TRBJ1-2; 11 bases fit TRBD1. Germline CDR1 SGHNT, CDR2 YYREEE (reference sequence). The CDR3 is 15 amino acids. The V segment lost 4 bases and the J segment 7 bases; nucleotides outside the gene matches: 9. The CDR3 sequence is CASSRPGTGGIGYTF. DNA for the CDR3: TGTGCCAGCAGCCGCCCCGGGACAGGGGGAATTGGCTACACCTTC.

This chain joins TRBV4-1 and TRBJ1-4; tentative D call: TRBD1 (5 bases). The CDR3 is 13 residues long. V gave up 0 bases and J gave up 11 bases, with 10 bases separating them. Germline V lookup: CDR1 MGHRA, CDR2 YSYEKL. CDR3 loop: CASSQDRGSKLFF. CDR3 coding DNA: TGCGCCAGCAGCCAAGATCGGGGGTCCAAACTGTTTTTT.

The genes are TRBV6-5 and TRBJ2-3; TRBD2 is a possible D gene (6 bases). Germline loops: CDR1 MNHEY, CDR2 SVGAGI. The CDR3 length is 14 residues. The V and J ends lost 6 bases and 8 bases respectively, with 18 bases between them. The CDR3 here is CASSISPEGLTQYF. Written as DNA, the CDR3 is TGTGCCAGCAGCATTAGTCCGGAGGGACTTACGCAGTATTTT.

The chain uses TRBV9 and TRBJ2-3; TRBD1 agrees at 7 bases. The CDR3 is 14 amino acids. CDR1 is SGDLS and CDR2 is YYNGEE in the germline V gene. The V segment lost 0 bases and the J segment 4 bases; nucleotides outside the gene matches: 2. In DNA form, the CDR3 reads TGTGCCAGCAGCGTAGCTACAGGGGCAGATACGCAGTATTTT. It encodes CASSVATGADTQYF.

The genes are TRBV10-2 and TRBJ2-7; D is ambiguous. The CDR3 loop spans 13 amino acids. V dropped 3 bases and J dropped 4 bases, with 10 bases sitting between them. The V gene's germline CDR1 is WSHSY and CDR2 SAAADI. The CDR3 DNA reads as TGCGCCAGCAGTGAAGCAGGTACATACGAGCAGTACTTC. Translated, it gives CASSEAGTYEQYF.

This clone occurred once. J is TRBJ1-6 and V is TRBV15; the match to TRBD1 covers 9 bases. The V and J ends lost 3 bases and 9 bases, in that order; junction bases with no gene match: 6. This CDR3 spans 15 amino acids. In germline, CDR1 is LNHNV, CDR2 YYDKDF (reference sequence). The CDR3 nucleotides are TGTGCCACCAGCAGGGGTGACAGGGGGGTTTCACCCCTCCACTTT. As protein: CATSRGDRGVSPLHF.

Only a few counts were recorded for this clone. The gene calls are TRBV7-6 and TRBJ2-2; possible D gene TRBD2, 6 bases. CDR1 is SGHVS, CDR2 FNYEAQ, per germline. Trimming removed 7 bases at V and 0 bases at J, with 15 bases between. The CDR3 spans 16 residues. The CDR3, as DNA: TGTGCCAGCATCCAGGGCTCGGGGGCGAACACCGGGGAGCTGTTTTTT. This codes for CASIQGSGANTGELFF.

The chain couples TRBV3-1 (or the pseudogene TRBV3-2) to TRBJ2-7, with D hard to call. The V end was cut by 5 bases, the J end by 7 bases, with 12 bases between. The germline gives CDR1 LGHDT, CDR2 YNNKEL (reference sequence). The CDR3 has 12 residues. DNA of the CDR3: TGTGCCAGCAGCTCCGCGGAAAGTGAGCAGTACTTC. As protein: CASSSAESEQYF.

This clone has a single count. CDR3 protein: CASSPPVAGGPWYEQFF. The DNA of the CDR3 is TGTGCCAGCAGCCCACCCGTTGCGGGGGGGCCTTGGTATGAGCAGTTCTTC. The V and J genes are TRBV3-1 (or the pseudogene TRBV3-2) and TRBJ2-1, with 9 bases matching TRBD2. After removal of 4 bases from V and 8 bases from J, the junction contained 15 bases not matched to a gene. Germline V gene lookup returns CDR1 LGHDT and CDR2 YNNKEL (reference sequence). CDR3 size: 17 residues.

This clone appeared once. V usage is TRBV7-8 and J usage is TRBJ2-7, with 7 bases aligning to TRBD1. The CDR3 runs to 13 residues. Germline values: CDR1 SGHVS, CDR2 FQNEAQ. Losses at the gene ends were 5 bases for V and 0 bases for J; bases not matched to a gene: 1. The CDR3 protein is CASSEGASYEQYF. The CDR3 region has the DNA TGTGCCAGCAGCGAGGGGGCCTCCTACGAGCAGTACTTC.

J is TRBJ1-1 and V is TRBV21-1; the table's D call, TRBD1, was not checked against the DNA. TRBV21-1 is a documented pseudogene. The CDR3 runs to 17 residues. Here the CDR3 DNA reads TGTGCCAGCAGCAAAGGGTACAGGATACGACCGAACACTGAAGCTTTCTTT. Its translation: CASSKGYRIRPNTEAFF.

CDR3 amino acids: CASSFQGSNSPLHF. In DNA form, the CDR3 reads TGTGCCAGCAGCTTCCAGGGTTCCAATTCACCCCTCCACTTT. The genes are TRBV5-6 and TRBJ1-6; perhaps TRBD1 as D (5 bases). V was cut by 2 bases and J by 7 bases, with 10 bases left in between. Germline values: CDR1 SGHDT, CDR2 YYEEEE. This CDR3 contains 14 residues.

The CDR3 region has the DNA TGTGCCAGCAGTTTGGGCGATGACACTGAAGCTTTCTTT. The encoded protein is CASSLGDDTEAFF. This sequence joins TRBV6-2 or TRBV6-3 and TRBJ1-1; no definite D call. Looked up from germline, CDR1 is MNHEY and CDR2 is SVGEGT. V was clipped by 4 bases and J by 3 bases, with 9 bases between them. The CDR3 has 13 amino acids.

The chain uses TRBV3-1 (or the pseudogene TRBV3-2) and TRBJ2-7, with D hard to call. Germline assignment: CDR1 LGHDT and CDR2 YNNKEL (reference sequence). Trimming left V 0 bases short and J 1 base short, with 10 bases between. CDR3 length equals 15 residues. The CDR3 region is CASSQDYLRSYEQYF. The DNA of the CDR3 is TGTGCCAGCAGCCAAGACTACCTGAGGTCCTACGAGCAGTACTTC.

This chain connects TRBV7-9 to TRBJ1-3; a weak D match, TRBD1 (6 bases). CDR3 size: 15 residues. The V and J ends lost 6 bases and 1 base respectively, with 13 bases between them. CDR1 SEHNR and CDR2 FQNEAQ come from the germline V gene (reference sequence). The DNA of the CDR3 is TGTGCCAGCAGACCCGAACAGGGTTCTGGAAACACCATATATTTT. It is translated as CASRPEQGSGNTIYF.

The genes are TRBV9 and TRBJ1-3; D uncertain. Germline CDR1 reads SGDLS; CDR2 reads YYNGEE. This CDR3 is 15 amino acids long. V was shortened by 4 bases and J by 0 bases, with 11 bases between the two germline ends. CDR3 protein: CASSPDPSSGNTIYF. Written as DNA, the CDR3 is TGTGCCAGCAGCCCCGACCCTAGCTCTGGAAACACCATATATTTT.

This clone is a singleton in its sample. V and J are TRBV7-2 and TRBJ1-5, with a tentative D call TRBD1 (5 bases). CDR3 size: 15 residues. V was shortened by 0 bases and J by 0 bases, with 6 bases between the two germline ends. The germline V gene has CDR1 SGHTA and CDR2 FQGNSA. The CDR3 here is CASSLAGVSNQPQHF. The CDR3, as DNA: TGTGCCAGCAGCTTAGCAGGGGTTAGCAATCAGCCCCAGCATTTT.

V is TRBV3-1 (or the pseudogene TRBV3-2) and J is TRBJ2-7, with 7 bases that match TRBD2. Trimming cost V 1 base and J 5 bases; bases outside gene matches: 8. Germline loops: CDR1 LGHDT, CDR2 YNNKEL (reference sequence). CDR3 size: 15 residues. CDR3 loop: CASSQAGGSHHEQYF. CDR3 sequence (DNA): TGTGCCAGCAGCCAAGCCGGGGGGTCCCACCACGAGCAGTACTTC.

Comment on this clone: Other DNA sequences of this sample code for an identical CDR3. J is TRBJ2-1 and V is TRBV5-1; 8 nucleotides align to TRBD1. Germline V gene data show CDR1 as SGHRS and CDR2 as YFSETQ. The CDR3 sequence is 13 residues long. Unmatched junction bases numbered 0, after V lost 0 bases and J lost 7 bases. The CDR3 sequence: CASSLGQGNEQFF. The CDR3, as DNA: TGCGCCAGCAGCTTGGGACAGGGGAATGAGCAGTTCTTC.